One and the same sample provided the 13 T cell receptor beta chains below, sequenced in a study of CD8 T cells in ankylosing spondylitis (dated 2017 in TCRdb). Library generation was performed with 5' RACE. Sequencing took place on an Illumina HiSeq 2500. TCRdb applied fastp at Q25 and MiXCR to the public reads, then kept only in-frame beta chains. Each CDR3 protein gets just one entry, which takes the most common genes and DNA from the rows behind it. The sample table lists approximately 220,000 distinct CDR3 sequences, around 18% of them with a count of one. Clones ranked in the top ten supply under 55% of the sample. No antigen has been assigned to these receptors. The paper as a whole reports these results and caveats: Blood from ankylosing spondylitis patients appeared to be characterized by a TCR beta motif composed of 7 to 9 highly homologous amino acid variants.

Input material: blood, either unsorted or a sorted T cell fraction (not recorded which). The receptor set was obtained from a male donor with ankylosing spondylitis.

The rearrangement links TRBV5-6 to TRBJ2-1; no definite D call. This CDR3 spans 14 amino acids. V lost 0 bases and J 4 bases, leaving 8 bases between the germline ends. Germline V gene lookup returns CDR1 SGHDT and CDR2 YYEEEE. The CDR3 loop is CASSLAVVYNEQFF. CDR3 DNA sequence: TGTGCCAGCAGCTTGGCGGTTGTGTACAATGAGCAGTTCTTC.

The V call is TRBV7-6, the J call TRBJ1-1; D gene unclear. There are 13 residues in the CDR3. V shed 1 base and J shed 6 bases, with 9 bases lying between them. Germline V gene data show CDR1 as SGHVS and CDR2 as FNYEAQ. Here the CDR3 reads CASSLDTQAEAFF. The CDR3 bases are TGTGCCAGCAGCTTAGATACGCAGGCTGAAGCTTTCTTT.

This clonotype has more than one count but fewer than ten. The rearrangement uses TRBV19 and TRBJ2-7, with D perhaps TRBD1 (6 bases). The CDR3 is 15 amino acids. The V end lost 3 bases, the J end lost 0 bases, and 12 bases lay between the germline ends. The germline gives CDR1 LNHDA, CDR2 SQIVND (reference sequence). The CDR3 DNA reads as TGTGCCAGTAGTATCAGTACAGGGATCTCCTACGAGCAGTACTTC. The encoded protein is CASSISTGISYEQYF.

The chain recombines TRBV27 with TRBJ2-1; 10 bases align to TRBD2. The length of the CDR3 is 14 residues. Germline trimming cut 7 bases from V and 7 bases from J; bases unmatched to any gene: 7. Germline loops: CDR1 MNHEY, CDR2 SMNVEV (reference sequence). The CDR3: CASTSAGGRNEQFF. For the CDR3, the DNA is TGTGCCAGCACTTCAGCGGGGGGGCGAAATGAGCAGTTCTTC.

Only a few counts were recorded for this clonotype. The chain recombines TRBV7-9 with TRBJ1-1; D gene uncertain. From germline, CDR1 is SEHNR and CDR2 FQNEAQ (reference sequence). The length of the CDR3 is 12 residues. The V gene lost 1 base and the J gene lost 8 bases, with 8 bases spanning the gap. The CDR3 region is CASSLGYSEAFF. CDR3 DNA sequence: TGTGCCAGCAGCTTAGGTTACTCCGAAGCTTTCTTT. The full variable domain, rest sourced from reference TRBV7-9 and TRBJ1-1, is DTGVSQNPRHKITKRGQNVTFRCDPISEHNRLYWYRQTLGQGPEFLTYFQNEAQLEKSRLLSDRFSAERPKGSFSTLEIQRTEQGDSAMYLCASSLGYSEAFFGQGTRLTVV.

In its sample, this clonotype was seen a few times. The chain joins TRBV6-5 to TRBJ2-1; 10 bases fit TRBD2. Unmatched junction bases numbered 12, after V lost 2 bases and J lost 8 bases. Germline V lookup: CDR1 MNHEY, CDR2 SVGAGI. The CDR3 length is 17 residues. Written as DNA, the CDR3 is TGTGCCAGCAGTTACGGTTTGGTGATAGCGGGAGGATATGAGCAGTTCTTC. Translated: CASSYGLVIAGGYEQFF.

The chain uses TRBV24-1 and TRBJ2-7, with D perhaps matching TRBD1 (6 bases). This CDR3 has 12 amino acids. The germline gives CDR1 KGHDR, CDR2 SFDVKD. Trimming took off 4 bases at V and 6 bases at J, with 9 bases between the two ends. CDR3 protein: CATSDGTTEQYF. The CDR3 coding sequence is TGTGCCACCAGTGACGGGACAACCGAGCAGTACTTC.

The chain couples TRBV28 to TRBJ1-6; D perhaps matches TRBD1 (5 bases). The CDR3 extends over 18 amino acids. V dropped 10 bases and J dropped 4 bases, with 26 bases sitting between them. Germline V gives CDR1 MDHEN, CDR2 SYDVKM. The CDR3 DNA is TGTGCCACCTATTTCACAGCCGCAGGGTCCTTTTATAATTCACCCCTCCACTTT. This sequence encodes CATYFTAAGSFYNSPLHF.

This clonotype was observed a handful of times. V usage is TRBV5-1 and J usage is TRBJ2-7; D is ambiguous. Between the trimmed V and J ends, which lost 0 bases and 0 bases, there was a span of 10 bases. This CDR3 is built from 15 residues. Germline CDR1 is SGHRS and CDR2 is YFSETQ. The CDR3: CASSLAWGNSYEQYF. The CDR3 DNA reads TGCGCCAGCAGCTTGGCTTGGGGAAACTCCTACGAGCAGTACTTC.

This clonotype was detected ten times or more. V is TRBV12-3 or TRBV12-4 and J is TRBJ2-1, with 9 bases aligning to TRBD2. The CDR3 spans 16 residues. Trimming cost V 4 bases and J 1 base; bases outside gene matches: 5. This chain's CDR3 is CASSSLAGESYNEQFF. The CDR3 DNA follows: TGTGCCAGCAGTTCCTTAGCGGGAGAATCCTACAATGAGCAGTTCTTC.

This chain links TRBV15 with TRBJ2-7, with 10 bases lining up with TRBD1. Trimming removed 3 bases from V and 3 bases from J; junction bases left unmatched: 8. Germline CDR1 reads LNHNV; CDR2 reads YYDKDF (reference sequence). The CDR3 totals 16 residues. The CDR3 protein is CATSSTTGTGVYEQYF. The CDR3 bases are TGTGCCACCAGCAGCACTACCGGGACAGGGGTCTACGAGCAGTACTTC.

This clonotype was seen more than once but under ten times. The rearrangement joins TRBV7-2 to TRBJ2-7; no firm D call. Trimming removed 7 bases at V and 4 bases at J, with 14 bases between. The CDR3 is 13 amino acids. Germline lookup yields CDR1 SGHTA and CDR2 FQGNSA. The CDR3 DNA reads as TGTGCCAGCACTCCCTCGCCGGCTTACGAGCAGTACTTC. As protein: CASTPSPAYEQYF.

This chain uses TRBV9 with TRBJ1-1; D may be TRBD1 (5 bases). CDR1 and CDR2 from the germline V gene are SGDLS and YYNGEE. The CDR3 has 14 residues. Trimming removed 2 bases from V and 5 bases from J, with 13 bases in between. The chain's CDR3 is CASSVGGSWTEAFF. The DNA of the CDR3 is TGTGCCAGCAGCGTTGGGGGGAGTTGGACTGAAGCTTTCTTT.